The entry below describes one TCR beta chain. Its matching antigen is unknown. The libraries were made with immunoSEQ version 4 in survey mode. Clones were read by immunoSEQ multiplex PCR, and TCRdb kept only the in-frame ones, dropping some. The table records tens of thousands of clones, roughly 71% of them present only once. This sample was included in a study of persistence of HIV-infected CD4 T cells. Study details: Suppressive ART had lasted a median of approximately eight years.

Cells were stimulated with overlapping HIV-1 Gag 15-mer peptides. Responding CD4+ T cells were sorted by upregulation of both CD40 ligand and CD69. Sequences were derived from CD4+ T cells sorted from PBMCs after roughly 18-hour stimulation, sampled from a patient who received antiretroviral therapy. The receptor's source is an adult man with HIV who was CMV-seropositive.

The CDR3 sequence: CASSYSRDRVNGYTF. CDR3 nucleotide sequence: TGTGCCAGCAGTTACTCGAGGGACAGGGTTAATGGCTACACCTTC. The chain joins TRBV6-5 to TRBJ1-2; 9 nucleotides match TRBD1. This CDR3 region has 15 residues. Germline CDR1 and CDR2: MNHEY and SVGAGI. Trimming at V came to 0 bases and at J to 6 bases, leaving 5 bases not matched to a gene.